The T cell receptor beta chain described here comes from a study of blood T cell repertoires in COVID-19. Background on the study: Some COVID-19 samples were acute and others convalescent; all came from the United States, Italy and Spain. Sample material is recorded as cDNA or gDNA derived from T cells, B-cell-depleted T cells, or PBMCs.

In the original analysis: Estimation of nucleated cell counts was performed using reference gene primer amplification. Profiled with immunoSEQ multiplex PCR; TCRdb holds only in-frame clones, not every one. The V and J calls and clone size were taken over from that table, and D and trimming were inferred from the DNA. Of 52,000 or so clones listed, about four fifths are singletons. This clonotype originated in a man aged 65-85 years with active COVID-19. Sequencing was carried out using peripheral blood.

The CDR3 spells CASSVLAGGPNEQYF. The CDR3 bases are TGTGCCAGCAGCGTACTAGCGGGAGGGCCGAACGAGCAGTACTTC. The J gene is TRBJ2-7, the V gene TRBV9, with TRBD2 identical over 12 bases. Germline V gene data show CDR1 as SGDLS and CDR2 as YYNGEE. This CDR3 comprises 15 residues. The J segment lost 5 bases and the V segment lost 1 base, leaving 4 bases of the junction unmatched.